This TCR beta chain was sequenced in a study of technical replicates of blood from a handful of donors. Some clones are missing from TCRdb's copy, which holds only in-frame ones; the method was immunoSEQ multiplex PCR. The sample includes 40,000 to 60,000 clones, about 86% of them seen just once. V lost 5 bases, J lost 2 bases, and 15 bases lay in between. Germline loops: CDR1 MGHDK, CDR2 SYGVNS. The CDR3 spans 15 residues. V is TRBV25-1 and J is TRBJ2-5; weak D call: TRBD1 (5 bases). The receptor was isolated from a human donor in good health. Some clones in this sample may be carry-over from other donors' samples. The sample consisted of PBMCs. The CDR3 DNA reads TGTGCCAGCAGTCCTCTGACAGTTAATCAAGAGACCCAGTACTTC. Its protein is CASSPLTVNQETQYF.